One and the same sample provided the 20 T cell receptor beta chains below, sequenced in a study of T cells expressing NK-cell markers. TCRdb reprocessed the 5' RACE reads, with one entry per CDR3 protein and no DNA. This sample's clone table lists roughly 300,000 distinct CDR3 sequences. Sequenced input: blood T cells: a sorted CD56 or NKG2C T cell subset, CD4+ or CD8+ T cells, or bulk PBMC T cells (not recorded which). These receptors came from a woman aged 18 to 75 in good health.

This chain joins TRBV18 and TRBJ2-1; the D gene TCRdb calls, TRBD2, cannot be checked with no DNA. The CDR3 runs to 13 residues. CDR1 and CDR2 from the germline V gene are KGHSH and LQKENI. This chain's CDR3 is CASSRGLDNEQFF.

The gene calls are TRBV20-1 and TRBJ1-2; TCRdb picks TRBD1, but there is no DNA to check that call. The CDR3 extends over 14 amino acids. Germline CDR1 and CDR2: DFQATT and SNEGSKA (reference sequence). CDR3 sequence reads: CSARDGQKNYGYTF.

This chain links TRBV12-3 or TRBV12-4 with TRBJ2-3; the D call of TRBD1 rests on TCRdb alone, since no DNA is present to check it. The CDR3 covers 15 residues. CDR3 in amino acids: CASRDRGRGLDTQYF.

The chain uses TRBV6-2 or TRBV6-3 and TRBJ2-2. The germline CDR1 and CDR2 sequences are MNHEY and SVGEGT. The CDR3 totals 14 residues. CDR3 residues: CASKPWANTGELFF.

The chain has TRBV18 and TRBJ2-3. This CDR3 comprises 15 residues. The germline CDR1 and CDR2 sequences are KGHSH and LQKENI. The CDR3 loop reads CASSPMGFSTDTQYF.

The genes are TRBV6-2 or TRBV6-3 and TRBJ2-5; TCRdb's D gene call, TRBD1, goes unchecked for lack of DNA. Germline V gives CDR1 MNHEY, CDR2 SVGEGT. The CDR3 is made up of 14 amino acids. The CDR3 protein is CASTDRDTQETQYF.

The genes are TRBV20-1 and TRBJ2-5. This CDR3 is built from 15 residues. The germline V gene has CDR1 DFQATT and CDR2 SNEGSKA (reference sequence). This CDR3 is CSARDRFGLGETQYF.

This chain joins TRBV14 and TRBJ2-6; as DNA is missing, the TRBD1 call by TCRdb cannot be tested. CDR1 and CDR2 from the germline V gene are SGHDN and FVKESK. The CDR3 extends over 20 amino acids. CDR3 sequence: CASSQVPGQGPSSGANVLTF.

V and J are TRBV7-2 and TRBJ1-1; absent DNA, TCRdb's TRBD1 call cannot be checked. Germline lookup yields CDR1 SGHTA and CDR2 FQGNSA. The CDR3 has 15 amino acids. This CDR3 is CASSRGTGAPGGAFF.

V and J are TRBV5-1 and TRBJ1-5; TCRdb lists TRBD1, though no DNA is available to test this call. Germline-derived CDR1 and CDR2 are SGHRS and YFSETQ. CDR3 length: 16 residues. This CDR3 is CASSPEGHNSNQPQHF.

This chain's CDR3 is CASSLGPGELFF. This chain connects TRBV7-3 to TRBJ2-2. Germline V CDR1 and CDR2: SGHTA, FQGTGA. The CDR3 totals 12 residues.

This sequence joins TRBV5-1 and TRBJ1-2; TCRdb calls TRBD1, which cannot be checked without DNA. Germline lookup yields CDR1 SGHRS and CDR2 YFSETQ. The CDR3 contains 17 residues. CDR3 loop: CASSSRSQGTSNYGYTF.

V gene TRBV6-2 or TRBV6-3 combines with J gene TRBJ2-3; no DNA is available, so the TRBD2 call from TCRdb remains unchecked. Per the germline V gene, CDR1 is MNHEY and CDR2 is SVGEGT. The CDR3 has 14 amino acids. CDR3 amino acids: CASTRAGTTDTQYF.

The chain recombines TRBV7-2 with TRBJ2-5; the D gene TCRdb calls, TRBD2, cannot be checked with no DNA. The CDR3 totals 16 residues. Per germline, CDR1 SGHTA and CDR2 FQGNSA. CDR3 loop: CASSLTGLAGGETQYF.

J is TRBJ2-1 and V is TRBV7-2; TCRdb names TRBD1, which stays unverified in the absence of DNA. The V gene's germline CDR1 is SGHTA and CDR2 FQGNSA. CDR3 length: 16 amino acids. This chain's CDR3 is CASSLMSQGARDEQFF. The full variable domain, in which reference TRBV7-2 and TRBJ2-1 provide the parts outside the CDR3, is GAGVSQSPSNKVTEKGKDVELRCDPISGHTALYWYRQSLGQGLEFLIYFQGNSAPDKSGLPSDRFSAERTGGSVSTLTIQRTQQEDSAVYLCASSLMSQGARDEQFFGPGTRLTVL.

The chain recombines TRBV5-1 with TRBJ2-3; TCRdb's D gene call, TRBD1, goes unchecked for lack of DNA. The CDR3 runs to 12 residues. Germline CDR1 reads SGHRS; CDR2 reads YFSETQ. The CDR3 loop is CASSQGRDTQYF.

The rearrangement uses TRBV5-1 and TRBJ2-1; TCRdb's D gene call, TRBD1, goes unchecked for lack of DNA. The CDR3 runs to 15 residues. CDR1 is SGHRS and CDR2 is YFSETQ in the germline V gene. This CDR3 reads CATSGTGALYNEQFF. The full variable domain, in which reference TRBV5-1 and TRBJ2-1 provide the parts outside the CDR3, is KAGVTQTPRYLIKTRGQQVTLSCSPISGHRSVSWYQQTPGQGLQFLFEYFSETQRNKGNFPGRFSGRQFSNSRSEMNVSTLELGDSALYLCATSGTGALYNEQFFGPGTRLTVL.

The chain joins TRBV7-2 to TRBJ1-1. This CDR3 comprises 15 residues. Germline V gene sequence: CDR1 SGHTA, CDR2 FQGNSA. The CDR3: CASSLAGEVYTEAFF.

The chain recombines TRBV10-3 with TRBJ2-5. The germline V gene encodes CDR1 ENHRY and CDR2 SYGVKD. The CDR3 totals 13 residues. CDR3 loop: CAIRGKPQETQYF.

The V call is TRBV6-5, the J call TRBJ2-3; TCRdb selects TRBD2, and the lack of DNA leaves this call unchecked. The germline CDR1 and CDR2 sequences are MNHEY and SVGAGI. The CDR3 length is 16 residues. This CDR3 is CASSYTSGGATDTQYF.